The clone carrying this TCR beta chain was observed a handful of times. CDR1 SGHRS and CDR2 YFSETQ come from the germline V gene. The CDR3 sequence is 13 residues long. The V end lost 2 bases, the J end lost 11 bases, and 16 bases lay between the germline ends. This entry is derived from a study of response to subunit inactivated influenza vaccine. A single record per CDR3 protein comes from TCRdb applying MiXCR to the RT-PCR reads. This sample has 500,000 or so distinct CDR3 sequences, with more than 15% found just once. The sample was CD4+ T cells sorted from PBMCs, taken 23 months after vaccination. The TCR comes from a man in his fifties or sixties who received an inactivated influenza vaccine. J is TRBJ1-1 and V is TRBV5-1, with D perhaps TRBD1 (6 bases). CDR3 bases: TGCGCCAGCAGCTTCCGGGGGCAAGGGCATGCTTTCTTT. This sequence encodes CASSFRGQGHAFF.